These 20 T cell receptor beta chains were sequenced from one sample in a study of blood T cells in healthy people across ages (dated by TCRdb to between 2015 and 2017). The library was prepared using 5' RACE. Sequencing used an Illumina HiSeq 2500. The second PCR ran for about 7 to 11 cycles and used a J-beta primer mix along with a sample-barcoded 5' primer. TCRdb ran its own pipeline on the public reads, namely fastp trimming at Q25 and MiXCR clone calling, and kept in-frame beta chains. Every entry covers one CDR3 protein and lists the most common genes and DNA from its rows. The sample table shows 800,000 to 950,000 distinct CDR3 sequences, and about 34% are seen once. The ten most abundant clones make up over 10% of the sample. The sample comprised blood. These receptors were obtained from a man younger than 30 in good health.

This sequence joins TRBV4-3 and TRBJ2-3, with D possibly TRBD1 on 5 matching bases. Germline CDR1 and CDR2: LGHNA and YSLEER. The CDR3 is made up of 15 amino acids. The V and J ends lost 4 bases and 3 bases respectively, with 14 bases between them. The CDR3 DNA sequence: TGCGCCAGCAGCCCCCAAGGGGTCGGGACAGATACGCAGTATTTT. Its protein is CASSPQGVGTDTQYF.

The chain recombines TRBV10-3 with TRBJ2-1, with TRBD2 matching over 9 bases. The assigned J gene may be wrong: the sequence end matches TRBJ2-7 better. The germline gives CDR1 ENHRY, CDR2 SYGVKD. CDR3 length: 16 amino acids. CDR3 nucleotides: TGTGCCACCTATGATCTCATAGCGGGGGCCTACAATGAGCAGTACTTC. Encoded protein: CATYDLIAGAYNEQYF.

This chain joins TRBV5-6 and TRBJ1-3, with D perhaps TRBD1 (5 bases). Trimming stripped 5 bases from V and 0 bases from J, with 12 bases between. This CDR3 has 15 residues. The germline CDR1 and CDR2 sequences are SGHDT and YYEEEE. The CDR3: CASSPLGGSGNTIYF. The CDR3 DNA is TGTGCCAGCAGTCCCCTCGGGGGCTCTGGAAACACCATATATTTT.

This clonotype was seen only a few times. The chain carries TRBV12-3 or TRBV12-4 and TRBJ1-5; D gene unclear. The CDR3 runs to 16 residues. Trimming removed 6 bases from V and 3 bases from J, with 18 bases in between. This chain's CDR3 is CASSPGSQRYNQPQHF. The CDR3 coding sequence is TGTGCCAGCAGCCCCGGGTCGCAGAGATACAATCAGCCCCAGCATTTT.

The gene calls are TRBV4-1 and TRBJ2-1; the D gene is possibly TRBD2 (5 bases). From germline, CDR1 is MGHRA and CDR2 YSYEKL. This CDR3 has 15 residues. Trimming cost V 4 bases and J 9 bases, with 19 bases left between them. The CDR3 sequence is CASSLSTHEGTEQFF. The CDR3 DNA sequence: TGCGCCAGCAGCCTATCCACCCACGAGGGAACTGAGCAGTTCTTC.

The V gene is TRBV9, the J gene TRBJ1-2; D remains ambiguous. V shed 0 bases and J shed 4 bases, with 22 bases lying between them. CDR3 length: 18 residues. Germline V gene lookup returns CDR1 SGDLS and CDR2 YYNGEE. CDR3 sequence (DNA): TGTGCCAGCAGCGTAGCCGGCAGCCTTTCTGGCCCGGTCTATGGCTACACCTTC. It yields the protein CASSVAGSLSGPVYGYTF.

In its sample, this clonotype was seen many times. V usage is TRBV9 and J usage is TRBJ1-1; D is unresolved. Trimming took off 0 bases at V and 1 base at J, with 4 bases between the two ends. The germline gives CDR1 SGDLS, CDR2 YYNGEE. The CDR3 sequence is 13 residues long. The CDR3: CASSVDRNTEAFF. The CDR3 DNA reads TGTGCCAGCAGCGTAGACAGGAACACTGAAGCTTTCTTT.

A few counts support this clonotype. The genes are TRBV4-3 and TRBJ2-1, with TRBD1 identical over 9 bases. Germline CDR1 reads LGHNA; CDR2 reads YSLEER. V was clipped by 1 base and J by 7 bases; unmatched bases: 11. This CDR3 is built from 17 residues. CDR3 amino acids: CASSQVLGTGSGNEQFF. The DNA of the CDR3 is TGCGCCAGCAGCCAAGTCCTAGGGACAGGGAGTGGGAATGAGCAGTTCTTC.

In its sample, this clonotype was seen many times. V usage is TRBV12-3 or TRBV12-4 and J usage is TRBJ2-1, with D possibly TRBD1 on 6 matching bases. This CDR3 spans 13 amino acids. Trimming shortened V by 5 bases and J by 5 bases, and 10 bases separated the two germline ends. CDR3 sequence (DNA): TGTGCCAGCAGTACGACAGGCAACAATGAGCAGTTCTTC. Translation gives CASSTTGNNEQFF.

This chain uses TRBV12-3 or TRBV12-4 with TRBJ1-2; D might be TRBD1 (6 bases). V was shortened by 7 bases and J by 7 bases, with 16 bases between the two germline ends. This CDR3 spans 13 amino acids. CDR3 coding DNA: TGTGCCAGCACCCATTCGAGAGGGGGTGGCTACACCTTC. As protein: CASTHSRGGGYTF.

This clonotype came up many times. CDR3 DNA sequence: TGCGCCAGCAGCGCTGCACTTAAAGAGACCCAGTACTTC. This codes for CASSAALKETQYF. The chain carries TRBV5-1 and TRBJ2-5; D is undetermined. The germline V gene encodes CDR1 SGHRS and CDR2 YFSETQ. The V end lost 4 bases, the J end lost 3 bases, and 10 bases lay between the germline ends. This CDR3 is 13 amino acids long.

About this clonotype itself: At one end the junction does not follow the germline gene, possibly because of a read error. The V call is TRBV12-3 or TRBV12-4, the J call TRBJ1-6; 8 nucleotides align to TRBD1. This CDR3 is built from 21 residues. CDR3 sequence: CASSKPIRTGTLSSYNSPPHF. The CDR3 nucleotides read TGTGCCAGCAGTAAGCCCATCCGGACAGGGACGTTAAGCTCCTATAATTCACCCCCCCACTTT.

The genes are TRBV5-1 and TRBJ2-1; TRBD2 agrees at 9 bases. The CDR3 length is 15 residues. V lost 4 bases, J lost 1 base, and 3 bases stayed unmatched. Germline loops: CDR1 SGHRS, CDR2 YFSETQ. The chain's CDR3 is CASSPGLASYNEQFF. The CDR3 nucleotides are TGCGCCAGCAGCCCCGGACTAGCGTCCTACAATGAGCAGTTCTTC.

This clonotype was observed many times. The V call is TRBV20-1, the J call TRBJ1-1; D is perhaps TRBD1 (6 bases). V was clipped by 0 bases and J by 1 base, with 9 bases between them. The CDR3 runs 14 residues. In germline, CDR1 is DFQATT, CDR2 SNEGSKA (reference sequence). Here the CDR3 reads CSAREGAPNTEAFF. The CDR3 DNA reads TGCAGTGCTAGAGAGGGGGCTCCGAACACTGAAGCTTTCTTT.

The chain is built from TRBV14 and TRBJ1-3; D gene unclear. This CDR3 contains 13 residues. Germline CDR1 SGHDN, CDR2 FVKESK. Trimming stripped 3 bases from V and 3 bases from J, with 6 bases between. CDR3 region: CASSQAIGNTIYF. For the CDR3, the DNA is TGTGCCAGCAGCCAGGCCATTGGAAACACCATATATTTT.

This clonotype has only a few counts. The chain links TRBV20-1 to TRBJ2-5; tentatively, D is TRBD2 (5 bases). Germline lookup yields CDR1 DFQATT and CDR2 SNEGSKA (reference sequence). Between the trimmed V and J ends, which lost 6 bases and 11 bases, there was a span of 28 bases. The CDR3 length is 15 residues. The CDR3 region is CSAPPLSGPYNEQYF. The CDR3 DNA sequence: TGCAGTGCGCCTCCCCTGAGCGGACCTTACAATGAGCAGTACTTC.

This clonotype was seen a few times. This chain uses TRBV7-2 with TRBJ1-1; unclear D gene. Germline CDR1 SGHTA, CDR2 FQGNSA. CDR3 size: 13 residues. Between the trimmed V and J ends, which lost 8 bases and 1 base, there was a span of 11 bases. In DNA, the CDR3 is TGTGCCAGCCGGGAGGCCAGGAACACTGAAGCTTTCTTT. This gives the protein CASREARNTEAFF. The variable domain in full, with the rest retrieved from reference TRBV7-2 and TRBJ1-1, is GAGVSQSPSNKVTEKGKDVELRCDPISGHTALYWYRQSLGQGLEFLIYFQGNSAPDKSGLPSDRFSAERTGGSVSTLTIQRTQQEDSAVYLCASREARNTEAFFGQGTRLTVV.

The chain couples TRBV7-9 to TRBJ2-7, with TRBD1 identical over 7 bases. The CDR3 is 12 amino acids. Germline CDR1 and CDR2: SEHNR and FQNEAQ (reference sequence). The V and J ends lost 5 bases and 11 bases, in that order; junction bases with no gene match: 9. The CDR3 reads CASSLNNDREYF. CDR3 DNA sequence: TGTGCCAGCAGCCTTAATAATGACAGGGAGTACTTC. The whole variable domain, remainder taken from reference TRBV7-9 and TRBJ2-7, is DTGVSQNPRHKITKRGQNVTFRCDPISEHNRLYWYRQTLGQGPEFLTYFQNEAQLEKSRLLSDRFSAERPKGSFSTLEIQRTEQGDSAMYLCASSLNNDREYFGPGTRLTVT.

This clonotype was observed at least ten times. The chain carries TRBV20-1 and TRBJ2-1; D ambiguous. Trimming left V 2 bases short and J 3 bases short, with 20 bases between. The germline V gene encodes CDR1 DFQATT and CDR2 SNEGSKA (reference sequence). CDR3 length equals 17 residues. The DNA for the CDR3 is TGCAGTGCTAGAAATACCAGTGACAACTATATCTACAATGAGCAGTTCTTC. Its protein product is CSARNTSDNYIYNEQFF.

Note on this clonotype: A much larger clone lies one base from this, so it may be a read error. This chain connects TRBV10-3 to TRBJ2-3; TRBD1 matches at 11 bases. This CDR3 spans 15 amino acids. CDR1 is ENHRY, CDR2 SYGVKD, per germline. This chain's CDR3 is CVISEGQGGTDTQYF. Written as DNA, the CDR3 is TGTGTCATCAGTGAGGGACAGGGGGGGACAGATACGCAGTATTTT.